These T cell receptor beta chains were read from a single sample in a study of siplizumab effects on memory and regulatory T cells. TCRdb's copy holds only in-frame clones and misses some; the assay was immunoSEQ multiplex PCR. The sample carries about 87,000 clones, around 94% recorded once. Input material: non-Treg CD4+ T cells sorted from blood. The receptors here all came from a human donor in good health. The CDR3 runs from the conserved cysteine through the conserved F or W. Fields, in order: V gene, J gene, clone size, D gene, CDR3 DNA, CDR3 protein. A D gene is named only where the DNA matches it firmly. The size entry is marked missing in some rows and otherwise reads once, few, many or a size class.

TRBV18	TRBJ2-7	NA	NA	TGTGCCAGCTCACCAGACTACGAGCAGTACTTC	CASSPDYEQYF
TRBV5-5	TRBJ2-1	NA	NA	TGTGCCAGCAGCTTGGATGGGCGTATGGATGAGCAGTTCTTC	CASSLDGRMDEQFF
TRBV6-5	TRBJ2-1	NA	TRBD2	TGTGCCAGCGGAGGAGGGACTAGCCGCCTCGATGAGCAGTTCTTC	CASGGGTSRLDEQFF
TRBV5-1	TRBJ2-7	NA	TRBD2	TGCGCCAGCAGAGTCGGGACTAGCGGGAGTCACGAGCAGTACTTC	CASRVGTSGSHEQYF
TRBV10-3	TRBJ2-1	NA	TRBD1	TGTGCCATCACCCCCACAGGGGGCAATGAGCAGTTCTTC	CAITPTGGNEQFF
TRBV7-3	TRBJ2-1	NA	TRBD2	TGTGCCAGCAGCCCGGAGACTAGCGGGTATAGCTCCTACAATGAGCAGTTCTTC	CASSPETSGYSSYNEQFF
TRBV4-2	TRBJ2-5	NA	TRBD2	TGTGCCAGCAGCCAGGCATTAGCGGGGCAAGAGACCCAGTACTTC	CASSQALAGQETQYF
TRBV6-5	TRBJ1-1	NA	NA	TGTGCCAGCAGCACCTTCACCGGGGGTGAAGCTTTCTTT	CASSTFTGGEAFF
TRBV30	TRBJ1-1	few	NA	TGTGCCTGGGTTTCAAACACTGAAGCTTTCTTT	CAWVSNTEAFF
TRBV6-6	TRBJ2-6	NA	NA	TGTGCCAGCAGTTCCACAGGGTCTGGGGCCAACGTCCTGACTTTC	CASSSTGSGANVLTF
TRBV4-2	TRBJ1-5	NA	NA	TGTGCCAGCAGCCGGCTAGACGGCAATCAGCCCCAGCATTTT	CASSRLDGNQPQHF
TRBV18	TRBJ2-7	NA	TRBD1	TGTGCCAGCTCATCCACCGGACAGGGCTTGGGCGAGCAGTACTTC	CASSSTGQGLGEQYF
TRBV4-2	TRBJ1-1	few	NA	TGTGCCAGCAGCCAAGGGGTAGGGCGGAACACTGAAGCTTTCTTT	CASSQGVGRNTEAFF
TRBV13	TRBJ2-7	NA	TRBD2	TGTGCCAGCAGCTTAGGCCGGGGGACTAGCGCCTTTCGAGGATACGAGCAGTACTTC	CASSLGRGTSAFRGYEQYF
TRBV7-2	TRBJ2-1	NA	TRBD1	TGTGCCAGCAGCTTATGGGGACAGCCCAACAATGAGCAGTTCTTC	CASSLWGQPNNEQFF
TRBV6-5	TRBJ2-7	once	TRBD2	TGTGCCAGCAGTCGTAGCGGGTCCTCGTACGAGCAGTACTTC	CASSRSGSSYEQYF
TRBV18	TRBJ1-2	NA	NA	TGTGCCAGCTCACTCGGACAGACGGGGGACTATGGCTACACCTTC	CASSLGQTGDYGYTF
TRBV15	TRBJ2-3	NA	TRBD1	TGTGCCACCAGCAGAGCCAAAGGACAGGGGGGGCAAGATCCCACAGATACGCAGTATTTT	CATSRAKGQGGQDPTDTQYF
TRBV20-1	TRBJ2-7	NA	NA	TGCAGTGCTACTCAGGGTGAAGAGCAGTACTTC	CSATQGEEQYF
TRBV5-4	TRBJ2-3	NA	TRBD1	TGTGCCAGCAGCCAGACAGGGAGCACAGATACGCAGTATTTT	CASSQTGSTDTQYF
TRBV12-5	TRBJ1-2	NA	TRBD1	TGTGCTAGTGGCCGGGACAGGGGGCAAGGCTACACCTTC	CASGRDRGQGYTF
TRBV11-3	TRBJ1-2	NA	NA	TGTGCCAGCAGCTCGGGGCTGGGGGCTGGCTACACCTTC	CASSSGLGAGYTF
TRBV6-6	TRBJ2-5	NA	NA	TGTGCCAGCAGTGGTTCGGGGTCGCATGAGACCCAGTACTTC	CASSGSGSHETQYF
TRBV19	TRBJ1-4	NA	NA	TGTGCCAGTAGCCTAGATCGAGGGAATGAAAAACTGTTTTTT	CASSLDRGNEKLFF
TRBV6-1	TRBJ1-5	NA	TRBD1	TGTGCCAGTACCGACAGGGGCCATCAGCCCCAGCATTTT	CASTDRGHQPQHF
TRBV9	TRBJ2-1	NA	TRBD2	TGTGCCAGCAGCGTAGACGGGGGGTTTTACAATGAGCAGTTCTTC	CASSVDGGFYNEQFF
TRBV5-8	TRBJ2-7	NA	NA	TGTGCCAGCAGCTTGGTAGGGACTGGGCCCTTCTGGGAGCAGTACTTC	CASSLVGTGPFWEQYF
TRBV5-1	TRBJ2-3	NA	NA	TGCGCCAGCAGCGCGGGGGATACGCAGTATTTT	CASSAGDTQYF
TRBV7-3	TRBJ1-4	NA	NA	TGTGCCAGCAGCCGGGTACGGGCGGGGGAAAAACTGTTTTTT	CASSRVRAGEKLFF
TRBV20-1	TRBJ2-5	NA	NA	TGCAGTGCTCTACCACAAGAGACCCAGTACTTC	CSALPQETQYF